The source of this TCR beta chain is a study of lymphopenia after photon versus proton radiotherapy. The CDR3 is 10 amino acids. CDR1 MNHNY and CDR2 SVGAGI come from the germline V gene (reference sequence). V gave up 8 bases and J gave up 5 bases, with 4 bases separating them. Study-level findings and limits: Post-nadir TCR diversity decline inversely tracked overall survival among those who died. Survival link was tested only in deceased patients; proton benefit remains a possibility. Relative stability marked proton patients; photon patients lost diversity and naive cells.

Comments on this clone: Its antigen is unknown.

Assay used: immunoSEQ multiplex PCR; TCRdb lists only in-frame clones, some missing. The sample contains over 50,000 clones, approximately 83% of which appear only once. The chain couples TRBV6-6 to TRBJ1-5, with no clear D. The clonotype was recovered from a man aged 40-55 years with gastric cancer. The sequences come from peripheral blood, collected from a patient treated with photon-based radiotherapy. The CDR3 region has the DNA TGTGCCAGCGGAGATCAGCCCCAGCATTTT. Protein product: CASGDQPQHF.